This T cell receptor beta chain originates from a study of T-cell reconstitution after alpha-beta-depleted transplantation in children. As it was prepared, the TCRbeta library received unique molecular identifiers. TCRdb recomputed calls from the PCR reads with MiXCR, one row per CDR3 protein. The profile covers about 610,000 distinct CDR3 sequences, with 10% to 13% appearing a single time and 3.5% to 5% taken by the ten largest. The V gene lost 3 bases and the J gene lost 0 bases, with 14 bases spanning the gap. The CDR3 has 15 residues. Germline V gene sequence: CDR1 SQVTM, CDR2 ANQGSEA. J is TRBJ1-2 and V is TRBV29-1; possibly TRBD1 for D (6 bases). The clonotype comes from a human donor who donated a stem cell graft to a child with acute myeloid leukemia. The sequencing used PBMCs from the stem cell graft donor, collected from the stem cell graft. CDR3 sequence: CSVDGQGRANYGYTF. Here the CDR3 DNA reads TGCAGCGTTGACGGGCAGGGGAGGGCTAACTATGGCTACACCTTC.